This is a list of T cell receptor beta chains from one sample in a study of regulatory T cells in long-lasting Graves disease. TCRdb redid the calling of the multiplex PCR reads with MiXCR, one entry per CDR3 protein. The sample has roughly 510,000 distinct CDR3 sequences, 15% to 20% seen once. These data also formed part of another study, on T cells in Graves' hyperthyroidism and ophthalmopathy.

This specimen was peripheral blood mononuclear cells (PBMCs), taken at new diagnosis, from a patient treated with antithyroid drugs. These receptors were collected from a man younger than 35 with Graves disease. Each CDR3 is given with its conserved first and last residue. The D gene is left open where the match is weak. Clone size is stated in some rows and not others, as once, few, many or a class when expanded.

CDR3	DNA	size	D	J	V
CSARKDWNTEAFF	TGCAGTGCTAGGAAGGACTGGAACACTGAAGCTTTCTTT	many	.	TRBJ1-1	TRBV20-1
CASSADRAQTSIQYF	TGTGCCAGCTCAGCAGACAGGGCCCAAACTAGCATTCAGTACTTC	few	TRBD1	TRBJ2-4	TRBV18
CAISESDRVRREQYF	TGTGCCATCAGTGAGTCTGACAGGGTGAGGCGGGAGCAGTACTTC	.	TRBD1	TRBJ2-7	TRBV10-3
CASSLGGNRNQPQHF	TGTGCCAGCAGCTTGGGAGGGAATAGGAATCAGCCCCAGCATTTT	many	.	TRBJ1-5	TRBV5-6
CATSTFHPLAGERETQYF	TGTGCCACCAGCACCTTTCACCCACTAGCGGGAGAACGAGAGACCCAGTACTTC	.	TRBD2	TRBJ2-5	TRBV15
CSARRGPGGTEAFF	TGCAGTGCTAGACGAGGACCAGGGGGCACTGAAGCTTTCTTT	many	TRBD1	TRBJ1-1	TRBV20-1
CSVESRLWNTEAFF	TGCAGCGTTGAAAGCAGACTTTGGAACACTGAAGCTTTCTTT	.	.	TRBJ1-1	TRBV29-1
CASSSPKTSGILTDTQYF	TGTGCCAGCAGCTCACCCAAGACTAGCGGGATACTTACAGATACGCAGTATTTT	few	TRBD2	TRBJ2-3	TRBV9
CASSYGQGYGYTF	TGTGCCAGCAGTTATGGACAGGGCTATGGCTACACCTTC	many	TRBD1	TRBJ1-2	TRBV12-3/TRBV12-4
CAWRIVRATRSYNEQFF	TGTGCCTGGAGGATCGTTCGGGCTACCCGCTCCTACAATGAGCAGTTCTTC	many	.	TRBJ2-1	TRBV30
CASSQDLALTYNEQFF	TGCGCCAGCAGCCAAGATCTAGCGTTAACCTACAATGAGCAGTTCTTC	few	.	TRBJ2-1	TRBV4-1
CASSFRGQPQETQYF	TGTGCCAGCAGTTTCCGGGGACAGCCGCAAGAGACCCAGTACTTC	many	TRBD1	TRBJ2-5	TRBV28
CASSLVLGLGLPGELFF	TGTGCCAGCAGTTTGGTGCTTGGACTAGGCCTCCCCGGGGAGCTGTTTTTT	.	TRBD2	TRBJ2-2	TRBV27
CASSYPQGSANTEAFF	TGTGCCAGCAGCTACCCACAGGGAAGTGCGAACACTGAAGCTTTCTTT	.	.	TRBJ1-1	TRBV7-8
CASSSGRPMNTEAFF	TGCGCCAGCAGCTCCGGACGGCCTATGAACACTGAAGCTTTCTTT	many	.	TRBJ1-1	TRBV5-1
CASPSWVWERFPPNEQFF	TGTGCCAGTCCTTCTTGGGTGTGGGAGAGGTTCCCTCCTAACGAGCAGTTCTTC	many	.	TRBJ2-1	TRBV19
CASSGGTGINYEQYF	TGCGCCAGCAGCGGCGGGACAGGAATTAATTACGAGCAGTACTTC	.	TRBD1	TRBJ2-7	TRBV5-1
CASSIQARDHAIYNEQFF	TGTGCCAGCAGCATACAGGCTCGGGACCACGCCATCTACAATGAGCAGTTCTTC	.	.	TRBJ2-1	TRBV7-6
CSVGASKYEQYF	TGCAGCGTTGGGGCCTCTAAGTACGAGCAGTACTTC	.	.	TRBJ2-7	TRBV29-1
CASSPNLRTEAFF	TGTGCCAGCTCACCAAACTTGCGCACTGAAGCTTTCTTT	many	.	TRBJ1-1	TRBV18
CASSLVNGDPRVSSYNEQFF	TGTGCCAGCAGCTTAGTGAACGGGGACCCACGGGTAAGCTCCTACAATGAGCAGTTCTTC	few	.	TRBJ2-1	TRBV11-2
CASCTSKRGNTEAFF	TGTGCCAGTTGCACGAGTAAGCGCGGGAACACTGAAGCTTTCTTT	many	.	TRBJ1-1	TRBV3-1
CASSQEQGAGANVLTF	TGTGCCAGCAGCCAAGAACAGGGGGCTGGGGCCAACGTCCTGACTTTC	.	TRBD1	TRBJ2-6	TRBV11-2
CASSYSIGGVGGNTIYF	TGTGCCAGCAGTTACTCGATTGGGGGAGTGGGTGGAAACACCATATATTTT	few	.	TRBJ1-3	TRBV6-5
CASSYGVEQYF	TGTGCCAGCAGTTATGGGGTCGAGCAGTACTTC	many	.	TRBJ2-7	TRBV6-2/TRBV6-3
CASSLRKMNTEAFF	TGTGCCAGCAGCCTCAGGAAAATGAACACTGAAGCTTTCTTT	.	.	TRBJ1-1	TRBV13
CASSLDGGSSPQHF	TGTGCCAGCAGCTTAGATGGGGGTTCATCGCCCCAGCATTTT	.	.	TRBJ1-5	TRBV7-6
CSAVISGKSTDTQYF	TGCAGTGCTGTAATTAGCGGAAAGAGCACAGATACGCAGTATTTT	many	.	TRBJ2-3	TRBV20-1
CATLGGGAYNEQFF	TGTGCCACCCTTGGGGGAGGGGCCTACAATGAGCAGTTCTTC	many	TRBD2	TRBJ2-1	TRBV12-3/TRBV12-4
CASSHWGLTYEQYF	TGTGCCAGCAGCCACTGGGGACTGACCTACGAGCAGTACTTC	few	.	TRBJ2-7	TRBV14
CASSQGVKSYEQYF	TGCGCCAGCAGCCAAGGGGTGAAGTCCTACGAGCAGTACTTC	few	.	TRBJ2-7	TRBV4-1
CASSLSDRTYEQYF	TGTGCCAGCAGCCTGTCGGACAGGACCTACGAGCAGTACTTC	many	TRBD1	TRBJ2-7	TRBV7-9
CASSLAGSQETQYF	TGCGCCAGCAGCTTGGCCGGCTCCCAAGAGACCCAGTACTTC	many	.	TRBJ2-5	TRBV5-1
CASSQEGQGVYGYTF	TGCGCCAGCAGCCAAGAGGGGCAGGGGGTCTATGGCTACACCTTC	few	TRBD1	TRBJ1-2	TRBV4-1
CASSLASGSWTGELFF	TGCGCCAGCAGCTTGGCCAGCGGGAGTTGGACCGGGGAGCTGTTTTTT	.	TRBD2	TRBJ2-2	TRBV5-1
CASSQELGPSLRGDNEQFF	TGCGCCAGCAGCCAAGAATTAGGCCCCTCCCTTAGAGGTGACAATGAGCAGTTCTTC	few	.	TRBJ2-1	TRBV4-1
CSATQGSTDTQYF	TGCAGTGCTACCCAGGGGAGCACAGATACGCAGTATTTT	many	.	TRBJ2-3	TRBV20-1
CSARESGTGEGEQYF	TGCAGTGCTAGAGAGTCCGGGACAGGGGAAGGCGAGCAGTACTTC	many	TRBD1	TRBJ2-7	TRBV20-1
CSARDREGPGLAGGWAYNEQFF	TGCAGTGCTAGAGATCGAGAGGGGCCGGGACTAGCGGGGGGTTGGGCCTACAATGAGCAGTTCTTC	few	TRBD2	TRBJ2-1	TRBV20-1
CASSIRGEETQYF	TGTGCCAGCTCCATCAGGGGGGAAGAGACCCAGTACTTC	.	.	TRBJ2-5	TRBV18
CASSLPRGERPQDEQFF	TGTGCCAGCAGTCTACCCCGAGGGGAGCGGCCTCAAGATGAGCAGTTCTTC	.	.	TRBJ2-1	TRBV7-2
CSAGGGETQYF	TGCAGCGCCGGGGGAGGGGAGACCCAGTACTTC	many	TRBD2	TRBJ2-5	TRBV29-1
CASHGQGGRTGELFF	TGTGCCAGCCATGGACAGGGGGGTCGCACCGGGGAGCTGTTTTTT	many	TRBD1	TRBJ2-2	TRBV2
CASSQAPRGTGRTPLHF	TGCGCCAGCAGCCAAGCCCCGAGGGGGACAGGGAGAACACCCCTCCACTTT	.	TRBD1	TRBJ1-6	TRBV4-1
CASSYTGWGADTEAFF	TGTGCCAGCAGTTACACAGGATGGGGGGCTGACACTGAAGCTTTCTTT	many	.	TRBJ1-1	TRBV6-5